The clone carrying this T cell receptor (beta chain) came up many times. TCRdb re-called the RT-PCR reads through MiXCR, storing one row per CDR3 protein. The sample includes over 150,000 distinct CDR3 sequences, approximately 28% of them seen just once. The sample comes from a study of patients and donors after allogeneic stem cell transplantation. This receptor was taken from a human donor who was either an allogeneic HSCT recipient or a stem cell or donor lymphocyte infusion donor (not recorded which). It is not recorded whose cells these are; they may come from a transplant donor. The sample was blood, either unsorted or a sorted T cell fraction (not recorded which).

The CDR3 DNA sequence: TGTGCCACCAGCAGAGACCAGGGCAATCAGCCCCAGCATTTT. Encoded protein: CATSRDQGNQPQHF. The V and J genes are TRBV15 and TRBJ1-5; D ambiguous. The germline V and J ends were trimmed by 0 bases and 2 bases, with 5 bases remaining between them. The CDR3 extends over 14 amino acids. The germline V gene has CDR1 LNHNV and CDR2 YYDKDF (reference sequence). Complete variable domain (other parts from reference TRBV15 and TRBJ1-5): DAMVIQNPRYQVTQFGKPVTLSCSQTLNHNVMYWYQQKSSQAPKLLFHYYDKDFNNEADTPDNFQSRRPNTSFCFLDIRSPGLGDTAMYLCATSRDQGNQPQHFGDGTRLSIL.